This TCR beta chain was sequenced for a study of graft-versus-host responses after intestinal transplantation. Turning to the study itself: Induction using anti-thymocyte globulin, followed by tacrolimus and steroids for approximately 3 years, was given to all recipients.

As concerns this clone: Its target is not known.

Findings and caveats of the study: GvH clones turned up in recipient marrow; some had shown up first in ileum or blood.

The protocol was immunoSEQ multiplex PCR, while the TCRdb copy is restricted to in-frame clones and leaves out a portion. Of some 85,000 clones listed, 85% to 95% were seen once; the top ten hold about 0.4%. The CDR3 extends over 16 amino acids. Trimming shortened V by 3 bases and J by 4 bases, and 16 bases separated the two germline ends. The germline V gene encodes CDR1 SGHTA and CDR2 FQGTGA. V usage is TRBV7-3 and J usage is TRBJ2-1; D is possibly TRBD2 (7 bases). This TCR was sampled from a human donor who was the organ donor for an intestinal transplant. The specimen was unstimulated CD8+ T cells sorted from spleen or lymph node cells, collected before transplant. CDR3 in amino acids: CASSFRGGASYNEQFF. The CDR3 DNA reads as TGTGCCAGCAGCTTTAGAGGGGGGGCCTCGTACAATGAGCAGTTCTTC.